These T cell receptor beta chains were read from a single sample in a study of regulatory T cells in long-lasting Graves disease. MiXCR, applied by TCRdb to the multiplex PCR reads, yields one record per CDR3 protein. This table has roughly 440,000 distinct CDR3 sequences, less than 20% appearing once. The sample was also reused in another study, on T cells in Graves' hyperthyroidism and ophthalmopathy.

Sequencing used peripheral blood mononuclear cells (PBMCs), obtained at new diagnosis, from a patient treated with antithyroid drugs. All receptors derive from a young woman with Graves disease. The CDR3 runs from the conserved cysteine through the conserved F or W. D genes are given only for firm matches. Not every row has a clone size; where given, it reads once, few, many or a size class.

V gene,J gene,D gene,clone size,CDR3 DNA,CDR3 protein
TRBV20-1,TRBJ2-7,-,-,TGCAGTGCTTTTCGGTACGAGCAGTACTTC,CSAFRYEQYF
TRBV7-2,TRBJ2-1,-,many,TGTGCCAGCAGCTTAGACAGCAACAATGAGCAGTTCTTC,CASSLDSNNEQFF
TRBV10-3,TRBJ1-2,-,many,TGTGCCATCAGGGATCCCGCAGGGACTAACTATGGCTACACCTTC,CAIRDPAGTNYGYTF
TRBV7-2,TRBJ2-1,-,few,TGTGCCAGCAGCTTAAGGCTCGATACGGGGTGGGTTGAGCAGTTCTTC,CASSLRLDTGWVEQFF
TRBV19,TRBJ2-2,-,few,TGTGCCAGTAGTATGTCCAGGGGTGGCACCGGGGAGCTGTTTTTT,CASSMSRGGTGELFF
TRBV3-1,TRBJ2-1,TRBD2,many,TGTGCCAGCAGCCAAGATGCTAGCGGGAGGTGGAATGAGCAGTTCTTC,CASSQDASGRWNEQFF
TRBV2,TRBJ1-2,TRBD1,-,TGTGCCAGCAGTGAGGGGGTAGGGGGCAATTATGGCTACACCTTC,CASSEGVGGNYGYTF
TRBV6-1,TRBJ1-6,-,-,TGTGCCAGCAGCCACCGTGGGACGGGTAATTCACCCCTCCACTTT,CASSHRGTGNSPLHF
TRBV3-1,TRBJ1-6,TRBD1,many,TGTGCCAGCAGCCCAACAGGGGATTCACCCCTCCACTTT,CASSPTGDSPLHF
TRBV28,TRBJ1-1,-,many,TGTGCCAGCAGTTTATTTACCCAGGGCCGCACTGAAGCTTTCTTT,CASSLFTQGRTEAFF
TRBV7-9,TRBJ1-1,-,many,TGTGCCAGCAGCTTAGACGCCCTCGCTGAAGCTTTCTTT,CASSLDALAEAFF
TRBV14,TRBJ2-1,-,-,TGTGCCAGCAGCCAGCGGAACTGGGGGTACAATGAGCAGTTCTTC,CASSQRNWGYNEQFF
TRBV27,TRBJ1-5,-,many,TGTGCCAGCAGTGAGACAGGACATAGCAATCAGCCCCAGCATTTT,CASSETGHSNQPQHF
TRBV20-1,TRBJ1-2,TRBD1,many,TGCAGTGCTCAACCGGGACAGGGGTATGGCTACACCTTC,CSAQPGQGYGYTF
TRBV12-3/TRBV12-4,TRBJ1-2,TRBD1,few,TGTGCCAGCAGCCCGGACAGGGCAATTTCTGGCTACACCTTC,CASSPDRAISGYTF
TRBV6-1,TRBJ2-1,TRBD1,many,TGTGCCAGCAGCGACGGGACAGGGGGACCCTACAATGAGCAGTTCTTC,CASSDGTGGPYNEQFF
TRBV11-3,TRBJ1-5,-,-,TGTGCCAGCAGCCATCGTAAGGGGCCTTTGAGGGGCAATCAGCCCCAGCATTTT,CASSHRKGPLRGNQPQHF
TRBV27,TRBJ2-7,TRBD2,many,TGTGCCAGCAGTTTAAGTCGGGGGGGGCACGAGCAGTACTTC,CASSLSRGGHEQYF
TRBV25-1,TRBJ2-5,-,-,TGTGCCAGCAGTGATAATGTGCCCCGGAAGACCCAGTACTTC,CASSDNVPRKTQYF
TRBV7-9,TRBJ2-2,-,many,TGTGCCAGCAGTCACGACACCGGGGAGCTGTTTTTT,CASSHDTGELFF
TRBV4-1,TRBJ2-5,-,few,TGCGCCAGCAGCCAAGTGGGAAAGATGAAAGAGACCCAGTACTTC,CASSQVGKMKETQYF
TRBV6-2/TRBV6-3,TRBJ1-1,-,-,TGTGCCAGCCGTACGGAGGGGGGTAGGTCCATGAACACTGAAGCTTTCTTT,CASRTEGGRSMNTEAFF
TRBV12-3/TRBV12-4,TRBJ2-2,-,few,TGTGCCAGCAGTAGTAGGCGGACCACCGGGGAGCTGTTTTTT,CASSSRRTTGELFF
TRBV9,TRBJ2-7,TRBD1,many,TGTGCCAGCAGCGGCCGGGACAGGGAATACGAGCAGTACTTC,CASSGRDREYEQYF
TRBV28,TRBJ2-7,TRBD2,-,TGTGCCAGCAGAGGAGCGGGAGTCTTAGCCGGGGAGCAGTACTTC,CASRGAGVLAGEQYF
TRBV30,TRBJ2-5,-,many,TGTGCCTGGAGTGTAGGTATCCCGGGGGAGACCCAGTACTTC,CAWSVGIPGETQYF
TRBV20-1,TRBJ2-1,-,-,TGCAGTGCTAGAGATCTTTATGGGAAGACTAGCAATGAGCAGTTCTTC,CSARDLYGKTSNEQFF
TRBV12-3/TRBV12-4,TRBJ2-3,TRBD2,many,TGTGCCAGCAGCCGTCTAGCGGGAGGGGGGGATACGCAGTATTTT,CASSRLAGGGDTQYF
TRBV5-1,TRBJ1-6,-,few,TGCGCCAGCAGCATTTCAACCACAGTATTGAATTCACCCCTCCACTTT,CASSISTTVLNSPLHF
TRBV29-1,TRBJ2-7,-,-,TGCAGCGTTGATCCCCCCAGCTCCTACGAGCAGTACTTC,CSVDPPSSYEQYF
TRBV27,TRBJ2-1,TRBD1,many,TGTGCCAGCAGTAGACTTTTAGGACAGGTTGGCTACAATGAGCAGTTCTTC,CASSRLLGQVGYNEQFF
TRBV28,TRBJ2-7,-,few,TGTGCCAGCAGTTTTAAGAGGGACTCGCAGTACTTC,CASSFKRDSQYF
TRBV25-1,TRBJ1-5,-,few,TGTGCCAGCAGTGAATATTTTCCGAATCAGCCCCAGCATTTT,CASSEYFPNQPQHF
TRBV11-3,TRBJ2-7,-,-,TGTGCCAGCAGCTCCATAGCTGGACACCTAGGCGAGCAGTACTTC,CASSSIAGHLGEQYF
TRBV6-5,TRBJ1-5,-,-,TGTGCCAGCAGTTACTCGAAGGATTATCAGCCCCAGCATTTT,CASSYSKDYQPQHF
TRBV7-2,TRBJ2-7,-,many,TGTGCCAGCAGCTTAGAGGTAGCGTATTCCTACGAGCAGTACTTC,CASSLEVAYSYEQYF
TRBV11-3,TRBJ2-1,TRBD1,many,TGTGCCAGCAGCGGAAGGACAGGGGGCGATGAGCAGTTCTTC,CASSGRTGGDEQFF
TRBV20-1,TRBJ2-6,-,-,TGCAGTGCCCCGATGGGGGTATCTGGGGCCAACGTCCTGACTTTC,CSAPMGVSGANVLTF
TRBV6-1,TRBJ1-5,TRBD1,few,TGTGCCAGCAGCCCTCAACCCCCAGGGGGAAAAAATCAGCCCCAGCATTTT,CASSPQPPGGKNQPQHF
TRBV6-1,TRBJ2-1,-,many,TGTGCCAGCAATCACGGGCCCAATGAGCAGTTCTTC,CASNHGPNEQFF
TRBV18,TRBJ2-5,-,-,TGTGCCAGCTCACCGGGACCAAGGAATTTGGGAGGGACCCAGTACTTC,CASSPGPRNLGGTQYF
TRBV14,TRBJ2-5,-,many,TGTGCCAGCAGCGAAAGCTGGACAGTCTTGGAGACCCAGTACTTC,CASSESWTVLETQYF
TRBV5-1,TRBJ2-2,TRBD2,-,TGCGCCAGCAGCTCACAGGGACTAGCGGCCTCGAACACCGGGGAGCTGTTTTTT,CASSSQGLAASNTGELFF
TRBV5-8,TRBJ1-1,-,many,TGTGCCAGCAGCTTGTTTACAGGGAGGACTGAAGCTTTCTTT,CASSLFTGRTEAFF
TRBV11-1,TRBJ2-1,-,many,TGTGCCAGCACCCCACCAGGATCCTACAATGAGCAGTTCTTC,CASTPPGSYNEQFF
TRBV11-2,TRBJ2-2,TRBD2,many,TGTGCCACCACGCCCCTAGCGGGCCCCACCGGGGAGCTGTTTTTT,CATTPLAGPTGELFF
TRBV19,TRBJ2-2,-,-,TGTGCCAGTAGTACGGGGGCCAAGGGGGAGCTGTTTTTT,CASSTGAKGELFF
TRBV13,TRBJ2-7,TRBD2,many,TGTGCCAGCAGCTGGTCTAGCGGGAGTAGAGAGCAGTACTTC,CASSWSSGSREQYF
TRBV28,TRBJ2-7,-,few,TGTGCCAGCACTGGCGGGACCCGCTACGAGCAGTACTTC,CASTGGTRYEQYF
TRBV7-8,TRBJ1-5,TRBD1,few,TGTGCCAGCAGCATAGACAGGGTTAGCAATCAGCCCCAGCATTTT,CASSIDRVSNQPQHF
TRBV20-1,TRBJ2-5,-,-,TGCAGTGCTAGAACCCCTGAGCGGGAGACCCAGTACTTC,CSARTPERETQYF
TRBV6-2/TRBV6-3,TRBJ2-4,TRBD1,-,TGTGCCAGCAGTTACGAGATCGACAGGGCCAGCATTCAGTACTTC,CASSYEIDRASIQYF
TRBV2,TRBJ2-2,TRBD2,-,TGTGCCAGCAGTGAAGAACTAGCGACGAACACCGGGGAGCTGTTTTTT,CASSEELATNTGELFF
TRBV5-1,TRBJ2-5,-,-,TGCGCCAGCAGCTTGTTATCACAAGAGACCCAGTACTTC,CASSLLSQETQYF
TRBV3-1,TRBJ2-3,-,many,TGTGCCAGCAGCCAAGGACGGGGAAGCACAGATACGCAGTATTTT,CASSQGRGSTDTQYF
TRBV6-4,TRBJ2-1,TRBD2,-,TGTGCCAGCAGCATAGCGGGAGAGGGGGGAAATGAGCAGTTCTTC,CASSIAGEGGNEQFF
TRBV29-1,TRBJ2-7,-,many,TGCAGCGTTGGACGAACCTCCTACGAGCAGTACTTC,CSVGRTSYEQYF